This T cell receptor beta chain came from a study of vaccination and CD4 T cells after COVID-19. On the study more broadly: Post-diagnosis, post-COVID samples were collected after a median approximately 91 days, ranging 35 to 161.

Cultured CD4+ T cells had their DNA profiled by the Oncomine TCR Beta short-read assay. TCRdb recomputed calls from the PCR reads with MiXCR, one row per CDR3 protein. The sample consists of approximately 21,000 distinct CDR3 sequences, about 40% of them appearing once. Treatment here: approximately nine-day PBMC culture with coronavirus spike peptide pools or control peptides (ViraFEST assay). ViraFEST expanded antigen-specific T cells with peptide pools, then sequenced TCRs. V was cut by 6 bases and J by 7 bases, with 21 bases left in between. There are 15 residues in the CDR3. CDR1 is MNHEY and CDR2 is SMNVEV in the germline V gene (reference sequence). On this clonotype itself: The antigen remains unidentified.

The sequences come from CD4+ T cells from blood, cultured in vitro, collected before SARS-CoV-2 vaccination. The receptor was isolated from a human donor who had recovered from COVID-19. The chain joins TRBV27 to TRBJ1-2; D is ambiguous. CDR3 sequence (DNA): TGTGCCAGCAGAATCACCCTCCAAAGTCGAGGTGGCTACACCTTC. Translated: CASRITLQSRGGYTF.